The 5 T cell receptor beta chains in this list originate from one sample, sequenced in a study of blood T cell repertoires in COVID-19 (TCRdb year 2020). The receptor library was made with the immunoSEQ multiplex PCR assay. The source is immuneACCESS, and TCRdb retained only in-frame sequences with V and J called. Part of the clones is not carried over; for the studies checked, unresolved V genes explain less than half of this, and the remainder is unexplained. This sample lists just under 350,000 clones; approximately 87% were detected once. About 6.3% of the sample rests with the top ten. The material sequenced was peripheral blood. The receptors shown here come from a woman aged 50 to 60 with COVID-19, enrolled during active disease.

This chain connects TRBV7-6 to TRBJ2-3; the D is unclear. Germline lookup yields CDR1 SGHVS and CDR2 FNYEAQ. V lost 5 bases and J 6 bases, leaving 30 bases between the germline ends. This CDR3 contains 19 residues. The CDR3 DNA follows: TGTGCCAGCAGCCCGCGCCTAGATAGCCACCTCTCGGGTCCTGATACGCAGTATTTT. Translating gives CASSPRLDSHLSGPDTQYF.

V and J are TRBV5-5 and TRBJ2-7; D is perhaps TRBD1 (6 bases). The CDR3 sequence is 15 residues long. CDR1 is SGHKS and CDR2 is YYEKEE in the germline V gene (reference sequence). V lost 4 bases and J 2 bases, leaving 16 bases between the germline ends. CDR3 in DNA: TGTGCCAGCAGCCCAAGACAGGCCCTAACCTACGAGCAGTACTTC. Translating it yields CASSPRQALTYEQYF. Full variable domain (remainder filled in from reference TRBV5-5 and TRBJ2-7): DAGVTQSPTHLIKTRGQQVTLRCSPISGHKSVSWYQQVLGQGPQFIFQYYEKEERGRGNFPDRFSARQFPNYSSELNVNALLLGDSALYLCASSPRQALTYEQYFGPGTRLTVT.

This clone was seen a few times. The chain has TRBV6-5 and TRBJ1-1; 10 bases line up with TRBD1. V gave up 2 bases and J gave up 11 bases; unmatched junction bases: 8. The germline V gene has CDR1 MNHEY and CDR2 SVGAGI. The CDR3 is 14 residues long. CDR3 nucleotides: TGTGCCAGCAGTTACGAGGGACAGGGGTGGTTGGCTTTCTTT. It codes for CASSYEGQGWLAFF.

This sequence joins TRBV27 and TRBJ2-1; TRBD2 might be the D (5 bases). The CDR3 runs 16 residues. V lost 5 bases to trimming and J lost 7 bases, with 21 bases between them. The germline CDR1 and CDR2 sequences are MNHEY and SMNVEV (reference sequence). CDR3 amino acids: CASSIHLGRTSNEQFF. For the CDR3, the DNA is TGTGCCAGCAGTATCCACCTAGGGAGAACTAGTAATGAGCAGTTCTTC.

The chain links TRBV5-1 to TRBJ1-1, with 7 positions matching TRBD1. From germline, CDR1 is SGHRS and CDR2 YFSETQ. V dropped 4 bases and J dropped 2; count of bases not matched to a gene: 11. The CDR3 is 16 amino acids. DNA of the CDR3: TGCGCCAGCAGCCGTTCTAGACAGGGAGGAAACACTGAAGCTTTCTTT. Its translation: CASSRSRQGGNTEAFF. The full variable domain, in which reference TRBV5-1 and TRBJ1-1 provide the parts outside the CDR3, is KAGVTQTPRYLIKTRGQQVTLSCSPISGHRSVSWYQQTPGQGLQFLFEYFSETQRNKGNFPGRFSGRQFSNSRSEMNVSTLELGDSALYLCASSRSRQGGNTEAFFGQGTRLTVV.